Shown below are 5 T cell receptor beta chains from a single sample sequenced in a study of blood T cell repertoires in COVID-19. TCRdb's copy holds only in-frame clones and misses some; the assay was immunoSEQ multiplex PCR. In the table there are around 150,000 clones, about 90% of which are singletons. Sequencing was carried out using peripheral blood. Every receptor here comes from a man aged 50 to 60 with active COVID-19.

This chain links TRBV24-1 with TRBJ1-1; no firm D call. The V and J ends lost 1 base and 3 bases respectively, with 11 bases between them. Germline V gene data show CDR1 as KGHDR and CDR2 as SFDVKD. This CDR3 contains 15 residues. The CDR3 sequence: CATSDLNPRYTEAFF. DNA for the CDR3: TGTGCCACCAGTGATTTAAACCCGAGGTACACTGAAGCTTTCTTT.

The J gene is TRBJ1-4, the V gene TRBV19; possibly TRBD1 for D (5 bases). Trimming removed 5 bases at V and 7 bases at J, with 17 bases between. Germline CDR1 reads LNHDA; CDR2 reads SQIVND (reference sequence). This CDR3 has 15 amino acids. CDR3 sequence reads: CASSPIGGDSEKLFF. In DNA, the CDR3 is TGTGCCAGTAGTCCTATCGGGGGGGACTCTGAAAAACTGTTTTTT.

The chain is built from TRBV7-9 and TRBJ2-5, with D possibly being TRBD1 (6 bases). The CDR3 has 16 amino acids. Per the germline V gene, CDR1 is SEHNR and CDR2 is FQNEAQ (reference sequence). The germline V and J ends were trimmed by 4 bases and 2 bases, with 17 bases remaining between them. The chain's CDR3 is CASSSPNHRDQETQYF. In DNA form, the CDR3 reads TGTGCCAGCAGCTCCCCCAATCACAGGGATCAAGAGACCCAGTACTTC.

The genes are TRBV7-6 and TRBJ1-1; D is unresolved. Trimming shortened V by 5 bases and J by 1 base, and 14 bases separated the two germline ends. This CDR3 contains 15 residues. The germline CDR1 and CDR2 sequences are SGHVS and FNYEAQ. The CDR3 loop reads CASSPYVGENTEAFF. The CDR3 coding sequence is TGTGCCAGCAGCCCTTATGTAGGAGAGAACACTGAAGCTTTCTTT.

The chain recombines TRBV3-1 (or the pseudogene TRBV3-2) with TRBJ2-5; 13 positions match TRBD2. V lost 4 bases to trimming and J lost 1 base; unmatched junction nucleotides: 9. CDR1 is LGHDT, CDR2 YNNKEL, per germline (reference sequence). The CDR3 covers 18 residues. CDR3 DNA sequence: TGTGCCAGCAGCCTCGTGACTAGCGGGGGGCCATTCCAAGAGACCCAGTACTTC. Translated, it gives CASSLVTSGGPFQETQYF.